This entry is about one T cell receptor (beta chain). The entry originates in a study of blood T cells in healthy people across ages. The CDR3 is 15 residues long. Together with a sample-barcoded 5' primer, a J-beta primer mix was included in a second PCR lasting about 6 to 11 cycles. TCRdb analysed the 5' RACE reads with MiXCR anew, one entry per CDR3 protein. The table includes about 1.5 million distinct CDR3 sequences, roughly 45% detected once. The chain couples TRBV21-1 to TRBJ1-2; the D call of TRBD1 is as the table states it, not checked on the DNA. TRBV21-1 is tagged as a pseudogene. This receptor was identified in a woman under 30 in good health. Sequencing was carried out using blood. The CDR3 spells CASSLFPGTNYGYTF. In DNA form, the CDR3 reads TGTGCCAGCAGCCTGTTCCCCGGGACTAACTATGGCTACACCTTC.